This T cell receptor beta chain was observed in a study of CD8+CD57+ T cells in acquired aplastic anemia. Study-wide results and limits: A set of around 30 CD8+ CDR3 sequences was shared between patients and controls, and these sequences appeared highly expressed in patients.

Note on this clonotype: Its cognate antigen is unknown.

Genomic DNA templated the TCR beta VDJ and CDR3 profiling. TCRdb independently ran MiXCR on the reads; one entry per CDR3 protein. The sample lists about 150,000 distinct CDR3 sequences; roughly 54% were seen once. Individuals selected for sequencing had exhibited CD8+CD57+ cell expansion on flow cytometry. This clonotype originated in a human donor with aplastic anemia. Sequencing input: sorted CD4+, CD8+, or CD8+CD57+ T cells (not recorded which) from PBMCs.

This chain's CDR3 is CASSLARGEQYF. In nucleotides, the CDR3 is TGTGCCAGCAGCTTAGCGCGTGGAGAGCAGTACTTC. The rearrangement uses TRBV7-2 and TRBJ2-7, with D unresolved. The length of the CDR3 is 12 residues. The germline V gene encodes CDR1 SGHTA and CDR2 FQGNSA. V lost 0 bases to trimming and J lost 7 bases, with 7 bases between them. The entire variable domain, with the rest obtained from reference TRBV7-2 and TRBJ2-7, is as follows: GAGVSQSPSNKVTEKGKDVELRCDPISGHTALYWYRQSLGQGLEFLIYFQGNSAPDKSGLPSDRFSAERTGGSVSTLTIQRTQQEDSAVYLCASSLARGEQYFGPGTRLTVT.